This T cell receptor beta chain stems from a study of cytomegalovirus exposure and HLA in healthy donors (dated by TCRdb to about 2017). Regarding the study in general: According to a later analysis, the 120 or so validation repertoires were produced on the same platform as the roughly 600 repertoires of the first cohort. Besides the first cohort of around 700 subjects, a separate validation cohort made up of 95 to 150 different subjects was used. The study aimed to test whether signatures of past pathogen exposure could be identified by cataloging public T cell receptors. The study combined high-throughput TCR immunosequencing, statistical association of individual TCRs with disease status, and machine learning to predict cytomegalovirus infection status. Study-wide findings and limitations: Of the cluster scores, 90% to 95% were above 0 in a later analysis, which found that TCRs clustered in the first cohort also tended to co-occur in the 130 or so validation repertoires. It was suggested by the authors that the approach could potentially be generalized to other disease states and immunological phenotypes. The study listed approximately 150 TCR beta chains as associated with cytomegalovirus. A later analysis had no HLA typing for the validation cohort, so co-occurrence there was scored across all 130 or so repertoires. The classifier was reported to diagnose cytomegalovirus status with high specificity and sensitivity in both the original cohort and the validation cohort. Most TCR sequences were observed very rarely across donors, whereas some public TCRs were present in many individuals. A few of the identified cytomegalovirus-associated TCR beta chains were confirmed in vitro to be specific for cytomegalovirus antigens.

Donors formed part of the validation cohort, which comprised 120 subjects and was distinct from the first cohort of under 800 subjects. As for this clone: Its binding antigen is unknown. It has no much larger one-base neighbor in the sample; base qualities were not kept.

The germline V gene (reference sequence) specifies MNHNY as CDR1 and SVGAGI as CDR2. The CDR3 has 16 amino acids, counting the end cysteine and phenylalanine. The entry retains the CDR3 DNA only, 48 bases that are in frame from base 1. For this chain, trimming is 0 bases at the V end and 5 bases at the J end, and the number of junction bases without a gene match is 4. Libraries were built with the immunoSEQ multiplex PCR assay. As for the original processing: To diagnose cytomegalovirus status from the catalog of TCR beta chain sequences, a statistical classification framework was built. TCRdb carries this immuneACCESS record with in-frame sequences only. Its versions omit some clonotypes, under half of them owing to an unresolved V gene in the studies checked, with the rest unexplained. V and J calls and clone size come straight from that table; D and trimming were deduced from the DNA. This sample holds about 360,000 clones; roughly 90% were observed only once. The top ten hold 0.83% of the sample.

This clonotype was obtained from a woman aged 18-29 years in good health and CMV-seronegative. Material for sequencing was PBMCs. The chain uses TRBV6-6 and TRBJ2-2; TRBD1 agrees with 9 junctional bases. The DNA sequence follows: TGTGCCAGCAGTTACTCTCCCGGACAGGGGACCGGGGAGCTGTTTTTT. Translation gives CASSYSPGQGTGELFF.